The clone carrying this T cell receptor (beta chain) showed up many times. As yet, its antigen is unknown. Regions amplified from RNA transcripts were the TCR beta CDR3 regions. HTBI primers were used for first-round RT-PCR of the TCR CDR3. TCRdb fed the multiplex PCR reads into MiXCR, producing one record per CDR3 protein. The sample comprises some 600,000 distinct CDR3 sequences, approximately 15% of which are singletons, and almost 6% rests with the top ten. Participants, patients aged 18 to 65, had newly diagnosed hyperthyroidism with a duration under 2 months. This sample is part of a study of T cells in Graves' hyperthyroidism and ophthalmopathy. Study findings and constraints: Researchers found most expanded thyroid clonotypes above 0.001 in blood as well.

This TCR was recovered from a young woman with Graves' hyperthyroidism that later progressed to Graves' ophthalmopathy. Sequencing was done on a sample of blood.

The CDR3 DNA sequence: TGTGCCATCAGTGAAGCGGGAGGCTCCTACGAGCAGTACTTC. It encodes CAISEAGGSYEQYF. The chain is built from TRBV10-3 and TRBJ2-7; TRBD2 agrees at 9 bases. With V trimmed by 3 bases and J by 0 bases, 0 bases remained unmatched. Germline V lookup: CDR1 ENHRY, CDR2 SYGVKD. The CDR3 extends over 14 amino acids.